A selection of T cell receptor beta chains follows, all from one sample in a study of blood T cell repertoires in COVID-19. Generated by immunoSEQ multiplex PCR, the TCRdb table keeps only in-frame clones and is missing some. Of 200,000 to 250,000 clones in the sample, nearly 90% were seen once. Source material: peripheral blood. The receptor set was obtained from a woman under 30 who had recovered from COVID-19. Both conserved end residues are part of each CDR3. D genes are given only for firm matches. Clone sizes are given selectively: once, few, many, or a class where the clone is expanded.

d_gene: .
v_gene: TRBV10-3
j_gene: TRBJ2-1
abundance: .
CDR3nt: TGTGCCATCGGGCTTTCTTTCGGGGACAATGAGCAGTTCTTC
CDR3aa: CAIGLSFGDNEQFF

d_gene: .
v_gene: TRBV30
j_gene: TRBJ1-1
abundance: .
CDR3nt: TGTGCCTGGAGTTCCCCATTTATTGAGGAACCCACTGAAGCTTTCTTT
CDR3aa: CAWSSPFIEEPTEAFF

d_gene: TRBD1
v_gene: TRBV29-1
j_gene: TRBJ1-2
abundance: .
CDR3nt: TGCAGCGCGAGAGGACAGGGGGCTTCTGGCTACACCTTC
CDR3aa: CSARGQGASGYTF

d_gene: .
v_gene: TRBV30
j_gene: TRBJ1-5
abundance: .
CDR3nt: TGTGCCTGGAGTTACGGGGGAAGCAATCAGCCCCAGCATTTT
CDR3aa: CAWSYGGSNQPQHF

d_gene: .
v_gene: TRBV27
j_gene: TRBJ1-5
abundance: .
CDR3nt: TGTGCCAGCAGTTCTCTAACTGAATTCAATCAGCCCCAGCATTTT
CDR3aa: CASSSLTEFNQPQHF

d_gene: TRBD1
v_gene: TRBV7-9
j_gene: TRBJ1-2
abundance: .
CDR3nt: TGTGCCAGCAGCACTACCGGGACAGGGAACTATGGCTACACCTTC
CDR3aa: CASSTTGTGNYGYTF

d_gene: .
v_gene: TRBV9
j_gene: TRBJ1-3
abundance: .
CDR3nt: TGTGCCAGCAGCGCGTTCGGGGGAATAGGGATAAGAGGAAACACCATATATTTT
CDR3aa: CASSAFGGIGIRGNTIYF

d_gene: .
v_gene: TRBV30
j_gene: TRBJ1-3
abundance: .
CDR3nt: TGTGCCTGGAGTGACACCCGAACAGGGTTCGGAAACACCATATATTTT
CDR3aa: CAWSDTRTGFGNTIYF

d_gene: .
v_gene: TRBV7-2
j_gene: TRBJ2-7
abundance: .
CDR3nt: TGTGCCAGCAGCTTGACGCACCTGGGGGGTGGCGGGCTCTACGAGCAGTACTTC
CDR3aa: CASSLTHLGGGGLYEQYF

d_gene: .
v_gene: TRBV4-1
j_gene: TRBJ2-5
abundance: .
CDR3nt: TGCGCCAGCAGCCAAGATAAGATCAGGACTCAAGAGACCCAGTACTTC
CDR3aa: CASSQDKIRTQETQYF

d_gene: TRBD2
v_gene: TRBV2
j_gene: TRBJ2-1
abundance: .
CDR3nt: TGTGCCAGCAGAACTCTAGCGGGAGGGCACGATGAGCAGTTCTTC
CDR3aa: CASRTLAGGHDEQFF

d_gene: .
v_gene: TRBV28
j_gene: TRBJ1-1
abundance: .
CDR3nt: TGTGCCAGCAAAACCAGGGCGAGGACTGAAGCTTTCTTT
CDR3aa: CASKTRARTEAFF

d_gene: TRBD1
v_gene: TRBV2
j_gene: TRBJ2-2
abundance: .
CDR3nt: TGTGCCAGCAGCCGGGACAGGGACACCGGGGAGCTGTTTTTT
CDR3aa: CASSRDRDTGELFF

d_gene: .
v_gene: TRBV10-1
j_gene: TRBJ1-3
abundance: few
CDR3nt: TGCGCCAGCAGTGAGTACGGCGGGAACTCTGGAAACACCATATATTTT
CDR3aa: CASSEYGGNSGNTIYF

d_gene: TRBD2
v_gene: TRBV27
j_gene: TRBJ2-1
abundance: once
CDR3nt: TGTGCCAGCAGTTCCCGGGCCCCAGTGACTAGCGGGCTCAATGAGCAGTTCTTC
CDR3aa: CASSSRAPVTSGLNEQFF

d_gene: .
v_gene: TRBV30
j_gene: TRBJ2-7
abundance: .
CDR3nt: TGTGCCTGGAGTATTAAGCGAGGGCCCGCCTACGAGCAGTACTTC
CDR3aa: CAWSIKRGPAYEQYF

d_gene: TRBD1
v_gene: TRBV6-5
j_gene: TRBJ1-1
abundance: few
CDR3nt: TGTGCCAGCAGTAGGGGACAGATCAACACTGAAGCTTTCTTT
CDR3aa: CASSRGQINTEAFF

d_gene: TRBD2
v_gene: TRBV14
j_gene: TRBJ2-1
abundance: .
CDR3nt: TGTGCCAGCAGCCAACTAACTATTAGCGGGAGGGCCGATGAGCAGTTCTTC
CDR3aa: CASSQLTISGRADEQFF

d_gene: .
v_gene: TRBV19
j_gene: TRBJ1-2
abundance: .
CDR3nt: TGTGCCAGTAGTCTACGACAGAAACCTAACTATGGCTACACCTTC
CDR3aa: CASSLRQKPNYGYTF

d_gene: TRBD2
v_gene: TRBV6-1
j_gene: TRBJ2-5
abundance: .
CDR3nt: TGTGCCAGCAGTGGAGCGAGCGGGAGGGCCCGAGAGACCCAGTACTTC
CDR3aa: CASSGASGRARETQYF

d_gene: TRBD2
v_gene: TRBV5-5
j_gene: TRBJ2-5
abundance: once
CDR3nt: TGTGCCAGCAGCTCGGGAGCGGGAGCGGGGACCCAGTACTTC
CDR3aa: CASSSGAGAGTQYF

d_gene: TRBD1
v_gene: TRBV5-1
j_gene: TRBJ2-7
abundance: .
CDR3nt: TGCGCCAGCAGCTACCGGGACAGGGGAGAGCAGTACTTC
CDR3aa: CASSYRDRGEQYF

d_gene: .
v_gene: TRBV5-8
j_gene: TRBJ1-5
abundance: once
CDR3nt: TGTGCCAGCAGCTTGGCGTCCCAGGGCCCCAATCAGCCCCAGCATTTT
CDR3aa: CASSLASQGPNQPQHF

d_gene: TRBD1
v_gene: TRBV27
j_gene: TRBJ1-4
abundance: .
CDR3nt: TGTGCCAGCAGTCCCTTAGACCAGGGGGCAGGGGAAAAACTGTTTTTT
CDR3aa: CASSPLDQGAGEKLFF

d_gene: .
v_gene: TRBV6-2/TRBV6-3
j_gene: TRBJ2-1
abundance: .
CDR3nt: TGTGCCAGCAGTTACTCGTTTGCAGATGAGCAGTTCTTC
CDR3aa: CASSYSFADEQFF

d_gene: .
v_gene: TRBV19
j_gene: TRBJ2-1
abundance: few
CDR3nt: TGTGCCAGTAGTGTTTCGGGAGAGGCCTACAATGAGCAGTTCTTC
CDR3aa: CASSVSGEAYNEQFF

d_gene: .
v_gene: TRBV2
j_gene: TRBJ2-7
abundance: .
CDR3nt: TGTGCCAGCAACCGCCAGGCCGAGCAGTACTTC
CDR3aa: CASNRQAEQYF

d_gene: .
v_gene: TRBV3-1/TRBV3-2
j_gene: TRBJ2-7
abundance: .
CDR3nt: TGTGCCAGCAGCCAAGATGGGGGCGATCCCTTTTACTACGAGCAGTACTTC
CDR3aa: CASSQDGGDPFYYEQYF

d_gene: TRBD1
v_gene: TRBV12-3/TRBV12-4
j_gene: TRBJ2-7
abundance: .
CDR3nt: TGTGCCAGCAGTTGGGACAGCCTAGAGCAGTACTTC
CDR3aa: CASSWDSLEQYF

d_gene: TRBD2
v_gene: TRBV27
j_gene: TRBJ2-1
abundance: .
CDR3nt: TGTGCCAGCAGCCGCGGGGGGTGGGGTGATGAGCAGTTCTTC
CDR3aa: CASSRGGWGDEQFF

d_gene: .
v_gene: TRBV21-1
j_gene: TRBJ2-7
abundance: .
CDR3nt: TGTGCCACCGACCGGGACAACTGCTACGAGCAGTACTTC
CDR3aa: CATDRDNCYEQYF

d_gene: .
v_gene: TRBV19
j_gene: TRBJ1-3
abundance: .
CDR3nt: TGTGCCAGTACTTCCGGGGTCCGGTCTGGAAACACCATATATTTT
CDR3aa: CASTSGVRSGNTIYF

d_gene: TRBD2
v_gene: TRBV5-6
j_gene: TRBJ2-3
abundance: .
CDR3nt: TGTGCCAGCAGCCTGGGACTAGCGGGAAGCCGTGATACGCAGTATTTT
CDR3aa: CASSLGLAGSRDTQYF